Listed below are T cell receptor beta chains from one sample, sequenced in a study of human T cells and chemical hapten exposure. TCRdb reanalysed the RACE reads using MiXCR and keeps one entry per CDR3 protein. Altogether approximately 90,000 distinct CDR3 sequences are present, 27% being singletons, with the ten largest covering 10% to 13%. Sequenced material: whole blood, taken in connection with sensitization to the hapten diphenylcyclopropenone (DPC). The receptors derive from a man between 40 and 49 years old with alopecia areata. Some clones in this sample may be carry-over from other donors' samples. Each CDR3 is given with its conserved first and last residue. The D gene is left open where the match is weak. A clone size is listed for some rows: how often the clone was seen (once, few, many), or a class if it is expanded.

TRBJ1-5,NA,TRBV29-1,NA,CSVRESDNQPQHF,TGCAGCGTGAGGGAATCCGACAATCAGCCCCAGCATTTT
TRBJ2-5,NA,TRBV7-8,once,CASSLRETQETQYF,TGTGCCAGCAGCCTCCGGGAGACGCAAGAGACCCAGTACTTC
TRBJ2-3,NA,TRBV5-1,NA,CASSLDPRTDTQYF,TGCGCCAGCAGCTTGGACCCTCGCACAGATACGCAGTATTTT
TRBJ2-7,NA,TRBV12-3/TRBV12-4,few,CASSFLVLRDTRSYEQYF,TGTGCCAGCAGTTTCCTCGTCCTTCGGGACACCCGCTCCTACGAGCAGTACTTC
TRBJ2-5,TRBD2,TRBV5-1,few,CASSLGGQETQYF,TGTGCCAGCAGTTTGGGGGGGCAAGAGACCCAGTACTTC
TRBJ1-1,NA,TRBV5-1,few,CASSLGGGGTEAFF,TGCGCCAGCAGCTTGGGAGGGGGTGGCACTGAAGCTTTCTTT
TRBJ2-1,TRBD2,TRBV20-1,NA,CSAVDGGRGNEQFF,TGCAGTGCCGTCGACGGTGGGCGGGGGAATGAGCAGTTCTTC
TRBJ2-7,TRBD1,TRBV12-3/TRBV12-4,few,CASRPGTDYEQYF,TGTGCCAGCAGACCCGGGACAGACTACGAGCAGTACTTC
TRBJ1-5,NA,TRBV9,NA,CASSVSAGERQPQHF,TGTGCCAGCAGCGTATCTGCAGGGGAAAGACAGCCCCAGCATTTT
TRBJ2-3,TRBD1,TRBV9,NA,CASSVVEGATDTQYF,TGTGCCAGCAGCGTAGTCGAGGGGGCTACAGATACGCAGTATTTT
TRBJ2-3,TRBD2,TRBV20-1,NA,CSARGDSGRPDTQYF,TGCAGTGCTAGAGGTGATAGCGGGAGACCAGATACGCAGTATTTT
TRBJ2-3,NA,TRBV9,NA,CASSAELVTADTQYF,TGTGCCAGCAGCGCCGAGTTGGTTACGGCAGATACGCAGTATTTT
TRBJ2-4,NA,TRBV2,few,CASSEGRGAKNIQYF,TGTGCCAGCAGTGAAGGGCGGGGCGCCAAAAACATTCAGTACTTC
TRBJ2-7,NA,TRBV28,NA,CASSLRFRQDSAYEQYF,TGTGCCAGCAGTTTACGTTTTCGACAGGACAGTGCCTACGAGCAGTACTTC
TRBJ2-5,TRBD2,TRBV11-2,few,CASSLDRSGSVETQYF,TGTGCCAGCAGCTTAGATCGTAGCGGGAGCGTTGAGACCCAGTACTTC
TRBJ2-1,NA,TRBV7-9,NA,CASSQRVTRGDEQFF,TGTGCCAGCAGCCAGAGAGTGACTAGGGGGGATGAGCAGTTCTTC
TRBJ2-1,NA,TRBV27,NA,CASSFSHVTYNEQFF,TGTGCCAGCAGTTTTTCCCATGTCACCTACAATGAGCAGTTCTTC
TRBJ2-1,NA,TRBV28,NA,CASSSPGGRLF,TGTGCCAGCAGTTCTCCCGGAGGGAGGCTATTC
TRBJ2-7,NA,TRBV4-2,few,CASSQNLRDEQYF,TGTGCCAGCAGCCAAAATTTGAGAGACGAGCAGTACTTC
TRBJ2-3,NA,TRBV6-1,few,CASSAGGTDTQYF,TGTGCCAGCAGTGCAGGGGGCACAGATACGCAGTATTTT
TRBJ2-3,TRBD2,TRBV7-2,NA,CASSLSGGRSADTQYF,TGTGCCAGCAGCTTATCAGGCGGGAGGAGTGCAGATACGCAGTATTTT
TRBJ2-3,TRBD2,TRBV2,few,CASSAGTSGTDTQYF,TGTGCCAGCAGTGCCGGGACTAGCGGGACAGATACGCAGTATTTT
TRBJ2-2,NA,TRBV24-1,NA,CATSDLGATGELFF,TGTGCCACCAGTGATTTGGGCGCGACCGGGGAGCTGTTTTTT
TRBJ2-2,TRBD2,TRBV6-5,few,CASSPIAGGPPNTGELFF,TGTGCCAGCAGTCCTATAGCGGGAGGGCCTCCGAACACCGGGGAGCTGTTTTTT
TRBJ2-3,TRBD1,TRBV2,NA,CASRRTGNTDTQYF,TGTGCCAGCAGGCGGACAGGAAACACAGATACGCAGTATTTT
TRBJ2-1,TRBD2,TRBV20-1,NA,CSARPSGYYNEQFF,TGCAGTGCTAGGCCTAGCGGGTACTACAATGAGCAGTTCTTC
TRBJ2-5,TRBD1,TRBV12-3/TRBV12-4,once,CASSPEPGTGRAETQYF,TGTGCCAGCAGCCCCGAGCCAGGGACAGGGAGGGCAGAGACCCAGTACTTC
TRBJ2-4,TRBD2,TRBV20-1,few,CSAVLAGGPGAKNIQYF,TGCAGTGCCGTACTAGCGGGAGGGCCGGGGGCCAAAAACATTCAGTACTTC
TRBJ1-2,TRBD1,TRBV12-3/TRBV12-4,few,CASSYRGRGYTF,TGTGCCAGCAGTTACAGGGGGCGAGGCTACACCTTC
TRBJ2-3,NA,TRBV2,NA,CASLNTGSRLDAQYF,TGTGCCAGTCTAAATACAGGGTCGCGGCTGGATGCGCAGTATTTT
TRBJ2-6,NA,TRBV6-1,NA,CASSEEDSGANVLTF,TGTGCCAGCAGTGAAGAGGACTCTGGGGCCAACGTCCTGACTTTC
TRBJ2-7,TRBD2,TRBV12-3/TRBV12-4,few,CASSSSLGTSEPYEQYF,TGTGCCAGCAGTTCCAGCCTCGGGACTAGCGAACCCTACGAGCAGTACTTC
TRBJ1-4,NA,TRBV6-1,NA,CASSEGQWGANEKLFF,TGTGCCAGCAGTGAAGGACAGTGGGGGGCTAATGAAAAACTGTTTTTT